Sequencing of this TCR beta chain was carried out in a study of a mutant IDH1 vaccine in newly diagnosed glioma. Study at large: Receipt of radiotherapy, temozolomide, or both preceded the study, and most received both. Week 35 was assigned to visit V12, and week 47 was assigned to visit V13.

The assay was immunoSEQ multiplex PCR, and TCRdb's table has in-frame clones only and misses some. The table has about 31,000 clones, roughly three quarters seen once. Regarding this clone: What it binds is unknown.

Indicated time point: week 35, safety follow-up. Topical imiquimod was applied with each vaccine dose, which held 300 ug of mutant IDH1 20-mer peptide. Each donor presented with a new WHO grade 3 or 4 astrocytoma that tested IDH1-mutant and showed ATRX loss. The CDR3 is 11 amino acids. Per germline, CDR1 SQVTM and CDR2 ANQGSEA. V was clipped by 4 bases and J by 7 bases, with 11 bases between them. The clonotype originates from a woman in her forties with glioma. This chain links TRBV29-1 with TRBJ2-7; TRBD2 is a possible D gene (6 bases). The input for sequencing was PBMCs, taken from a glioma patient whose treatment included an IDH1 peptide vaccine. The CDR3, as DNA: TGCAGCGTTGGACGGGGGATAGAGCAGTACTTC. Translated: CSVGRGIEQYF.